This T cell receptor beta chain came from a study of T cell repertoires in cytomegalovirus infection. TCRdb ran MiXCR on the reads and lists one entry per CDR3 protein. The table lists hundreds of thousands of distinct CDR3 sequences, roughly 16% of them singletons, with about 12% in the top ten. The sequenced sample was PBMCs. The clonotype was recovered from a human donor in good health (CMV status not recorded). Some clones in this sample may be carry-over from other donors' samples.

The CDR3 DNA is TGCGCCAGCGGAGCGGACAGTCTAGGGACCGGGGAGCTGTTTTTT. Translated, it gives CASGADSLGTGELFF. V and J are TRBV5-1 and TRBJ2-2, with a tentative D call TRBD1 (6 bases). V dropped 7 bases and J dropped 5 bases, with 18 bases sitting between them. This CDR3 is 15 amino acids long. The germline V gene encodes CDR1 SGHRS and CDR2 YFSETQ.